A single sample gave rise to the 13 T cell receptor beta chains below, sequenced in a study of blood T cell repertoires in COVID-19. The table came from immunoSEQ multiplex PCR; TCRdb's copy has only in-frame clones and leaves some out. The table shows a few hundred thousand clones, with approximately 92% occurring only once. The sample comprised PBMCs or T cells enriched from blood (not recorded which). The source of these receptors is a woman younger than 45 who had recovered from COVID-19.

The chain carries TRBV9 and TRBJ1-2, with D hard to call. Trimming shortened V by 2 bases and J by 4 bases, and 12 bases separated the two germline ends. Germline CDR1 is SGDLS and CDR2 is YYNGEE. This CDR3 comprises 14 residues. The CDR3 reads CASSVRGSGYGYTF. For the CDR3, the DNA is TGTGCCAGCAGCGTTCGGGGTTCCGGCTATGGCTACACCTTC. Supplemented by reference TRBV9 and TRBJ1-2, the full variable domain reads DSGVTQTPKHLITATGQRVTLRCSPRSGDLSVYWYQQSLDQGLQFLIQYYNGEERAKGNILERFSAQQFPDLHSELNLSSLELGDSALYFCASSVRGSGYGYTFGSGTRLTVV.

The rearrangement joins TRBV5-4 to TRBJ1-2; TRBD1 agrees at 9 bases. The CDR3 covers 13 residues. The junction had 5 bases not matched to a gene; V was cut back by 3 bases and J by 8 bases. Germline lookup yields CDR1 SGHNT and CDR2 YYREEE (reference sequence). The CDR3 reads CASSSGQGGGYTF. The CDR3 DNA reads TGTGCCAGCAGCTCGGGACAGGGAGGGGGCTACACCTTC.

This chain's CDR3 is CASRDQGAARTEAFF. The CDR3 DNA follows: TGTGCCAGCAGAGACCAGGGGGCGGCGAGAACTGAAGCTTTCTTT. This chain links TRBV28 with TRBJ1-1; 8 positions match TRBD1. This CDR3 region has 15 residues. V trimming: 6 bases; J trimming: 5 bases; junction bases outside the gene matches: 11. The germline gives CDR1 MDHEN, CDR2 SYDVKM.

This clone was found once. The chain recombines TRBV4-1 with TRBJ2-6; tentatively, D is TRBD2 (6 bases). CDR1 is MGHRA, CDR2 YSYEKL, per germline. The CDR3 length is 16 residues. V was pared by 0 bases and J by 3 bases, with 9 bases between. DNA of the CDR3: TGCGCCAGCAGCCAAGATTGGGGGGTTGGGGCCAACGTCCTGACTTTC. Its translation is CASSQDWGVGANVLTF.

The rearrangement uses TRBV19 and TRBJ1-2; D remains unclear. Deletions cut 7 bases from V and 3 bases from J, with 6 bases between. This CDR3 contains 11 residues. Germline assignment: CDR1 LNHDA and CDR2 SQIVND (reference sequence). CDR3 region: CASKEDYGYTF. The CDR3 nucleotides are TGTGCCAGTAAAGAGGACTATGGCTACACCTTC.

DNA of the CDR3: TGTGCCAGCAATAGCGGCAGAGAGGGGCCCCAGCATTTT. It yields the protein CASNSGREGPQHF. The genes are TRBV28 and TRBJ1-5; no clear D gene. This CDR3 region has 13 residues. The ends were cut back, 7 bases at V and 9 bases at J, with 16 bases in the middle. The germline CDR1 and CDR2 sequences are MDHEN and SYDVKM.

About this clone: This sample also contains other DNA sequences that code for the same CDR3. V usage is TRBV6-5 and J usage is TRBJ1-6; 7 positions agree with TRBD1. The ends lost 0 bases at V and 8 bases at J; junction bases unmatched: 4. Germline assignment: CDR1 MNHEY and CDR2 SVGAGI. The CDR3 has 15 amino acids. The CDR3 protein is CASSYSRQGDSPLHF. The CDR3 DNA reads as TGTGCCAGCAGTTACTCGAGGCAGGGGGATTCACCCCTCCACTTT.

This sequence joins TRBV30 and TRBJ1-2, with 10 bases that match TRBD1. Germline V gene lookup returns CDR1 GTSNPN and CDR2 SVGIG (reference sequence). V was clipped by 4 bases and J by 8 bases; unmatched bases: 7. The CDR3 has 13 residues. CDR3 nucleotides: TGTGCCTGGACAAGGGACAGGGGAAACGGCTACACCTTC. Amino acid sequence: CAWTRDRGNGYTF.

CDR3 sequence (DNA): TGTGCCAGCAGCAGACAGGATAGCAATCAGCCCCAGCATTTT. Its translation is CASSRQDSNQPQHF. The J gene is TRBJ1-5, the V gene TRBV25-1; possibly TRBD1 for D (6 bases). V was shortened by 6 bases and J by 0 bases, with 9 bases between the two germline ends. The CDR3 length is 14 residues. Germline V gives CDR1 MGHDK, CDR2 SYGVNS. Together with reference TRBV25-1 and TRBJ1-5, the CDR3 gives the full variable domain: EADIYQTPRYLVIGTGKKITLECSQTMGHDKMYWYQQDPGMELHLIHYSYGVNSTEKGDLSSESTVSRIRTEHFPLTLESARPSHTSQYLCASSRQDSNQPQHFGDGTRLSIL.

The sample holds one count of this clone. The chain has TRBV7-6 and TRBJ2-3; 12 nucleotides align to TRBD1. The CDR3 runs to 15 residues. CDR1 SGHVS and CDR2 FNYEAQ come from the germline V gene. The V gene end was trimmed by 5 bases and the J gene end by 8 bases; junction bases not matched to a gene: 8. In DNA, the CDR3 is TGTGCCAGCAGCCGAGGGGGACAGGGGGCTAGTACGCAGTATTTT. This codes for CASSRGGQGASTQYF.

The CDR3 spells CATGRPGSIQYF. CDR3 bases: TGTGCCACCGGAAGGCCTGGGAGCATCCAGTACTTC. The rearrangement joins TRBV15 to TRBJ2-5; perhaps TRBD2 as D (5 bases). V lost 8 bases and J lost 10, with 17 bases in between. CDR3 length: 12 residues. Germline CDR1 reads LNHNV; CDR2 reads YYDKDF (reference sequence).

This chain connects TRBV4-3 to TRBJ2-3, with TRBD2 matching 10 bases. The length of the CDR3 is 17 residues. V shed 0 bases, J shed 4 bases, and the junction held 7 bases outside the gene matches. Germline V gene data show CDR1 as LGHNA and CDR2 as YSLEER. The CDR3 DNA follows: TGCGCCAGCAGCCAAGATCGGGGGACTAGCGTGGCAGATACGCAGTATTTT. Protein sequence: CASSQDRGTSVADTQYF.

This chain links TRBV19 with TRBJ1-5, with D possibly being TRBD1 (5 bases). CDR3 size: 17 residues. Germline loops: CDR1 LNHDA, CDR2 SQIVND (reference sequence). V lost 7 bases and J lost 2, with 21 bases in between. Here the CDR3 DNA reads TGTGCCAGTACTATCTCAAGGCAGGGTGTCGGCAATCAGCCCCAGCATTTT. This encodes CASTISRQGVGNQPQHF.